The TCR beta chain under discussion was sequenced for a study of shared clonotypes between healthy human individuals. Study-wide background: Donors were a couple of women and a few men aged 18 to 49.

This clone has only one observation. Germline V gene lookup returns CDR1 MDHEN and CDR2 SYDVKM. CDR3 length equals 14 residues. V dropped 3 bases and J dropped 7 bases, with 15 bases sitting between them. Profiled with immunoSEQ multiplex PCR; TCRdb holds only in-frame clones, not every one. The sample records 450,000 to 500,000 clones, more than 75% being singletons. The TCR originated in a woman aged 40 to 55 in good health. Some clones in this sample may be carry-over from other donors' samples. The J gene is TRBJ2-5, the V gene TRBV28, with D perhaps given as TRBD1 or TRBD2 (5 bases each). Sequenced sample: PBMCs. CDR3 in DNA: TGTGCCAGCAGTTTGCCGGGACGCCCGGGGACCCAGTACTTC. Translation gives CASSLPGRPGTQYF.